This record looks at one T cell receptor (beta chain) sequence and its context. Germline lookup yields CDR1 MNHNY and CDR2 SVGAGI (reference sequence). This CDR3 contains 20 residues. J was trimmed by 2 bases and V by 5 bases; bases with no gene match: 21. The record originates from a study of blood T cell repertoires in COVID-19. Overall study context: From T cells, B-cell-depleted T cells, or PBMCs came the material, which was cDNA or gDNA.

Assignment of participants to cohorts was predicated upon participant-reported clinical history. The table came from immunoSEQ multiplex PCR; TCRdb's copy has only in-frame clones and leaves some out. The sample holds 150,000 to 200,000 clones, roughly 85% seen once. This clonotype was obtained from a woman aged 45-60 years who had recovered from COVID-19. The sequenced sample consisted of PBMCs or T cells enriched from blood (not recorded which). The rearrangement joins TRBV6-6 to TRBJ1-5, with 7 bases that match TRBD1. The CDR3 nucleotides read TGTGCCAGCAGTCGACCCCCGGGAGGGGGCGGCATTAGGGGCAATCAGCCCCAGCATTTT. Its protein is CASSRPPGGGGIRGNQPQHF.